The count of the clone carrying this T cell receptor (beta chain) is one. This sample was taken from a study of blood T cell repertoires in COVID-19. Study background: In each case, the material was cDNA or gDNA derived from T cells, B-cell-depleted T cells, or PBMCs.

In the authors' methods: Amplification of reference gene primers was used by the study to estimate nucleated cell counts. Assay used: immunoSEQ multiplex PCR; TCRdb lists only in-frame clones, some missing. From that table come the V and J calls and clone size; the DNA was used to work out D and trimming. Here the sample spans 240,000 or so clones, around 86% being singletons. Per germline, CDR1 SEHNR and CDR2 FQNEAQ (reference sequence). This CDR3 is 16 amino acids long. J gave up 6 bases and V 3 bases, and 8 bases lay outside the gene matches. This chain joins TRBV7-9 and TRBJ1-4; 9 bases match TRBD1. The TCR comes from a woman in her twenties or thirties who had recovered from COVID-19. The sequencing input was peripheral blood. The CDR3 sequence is CASSFGTGLRDEKLFF. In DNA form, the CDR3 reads TGTGCCAGCAGCTTCGGGACAGGGCTGAGGGATGAAAAACTGTTTTTT.